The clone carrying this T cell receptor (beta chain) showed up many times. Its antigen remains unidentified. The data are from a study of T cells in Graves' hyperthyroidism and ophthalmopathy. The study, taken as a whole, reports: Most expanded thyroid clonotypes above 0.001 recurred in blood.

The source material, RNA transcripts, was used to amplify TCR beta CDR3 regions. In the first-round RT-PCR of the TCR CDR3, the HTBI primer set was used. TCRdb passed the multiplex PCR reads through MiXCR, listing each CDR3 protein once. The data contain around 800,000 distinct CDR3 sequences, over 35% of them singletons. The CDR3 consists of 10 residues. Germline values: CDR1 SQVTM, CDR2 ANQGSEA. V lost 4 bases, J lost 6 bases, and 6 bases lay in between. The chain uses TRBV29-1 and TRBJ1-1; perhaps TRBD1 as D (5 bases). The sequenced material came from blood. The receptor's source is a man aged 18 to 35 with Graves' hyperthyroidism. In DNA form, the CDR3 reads TGCAGCGTTGGGGGGGCTGAAGCTTTCTTT. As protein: CSVGGAEAFF.